The 2 T cell receptor beta chains listed next were all sequenced from one sample in a study of OX40 agonist ivuxolimab in advanced cancers. Generated by immunoSEQ multiplex PCR, the TCRdb table keeps only in-frame clones and is missing some. There are some 54,000 clones in the sample; approximately 80% occur only once, and less than 4.5% lies in the top ten. The material sequenced was CD4+ or CD8+ T cells sorted from blood, taken in a trial of the OX40 agonist ivuxolimab. These receptors were obtained from an adult with an advanced solid tumor such as melanoma, head and neck, liver or kidney cancer.

The rearrangement joins TRBV18 to TRBJ1-3; tentative D call: TRBD1 (5 bases). CDR1 is KGHSH, CDR2 LQKENI, per germline. V dropped 2 bases and J dropped 0 bases, with 11 bases sitting between them. The CDR3 contains 16 residues. CDR3 DNA: TGTGCCAGCTCACCAGACAGCTTTTTCTCTGGAAACACCATATATTTT. Translation gives CASSPDSFFSGNTIYF.

The J gene is TRBJ1-5, the V gene TRBV2; D may be TRBD1 (5 bases). Germline CDR1 and CDR2: SNHLY and FYNNEI. The CDR3 spans 14 residues. Deletions cut 7 bases from V and 0 bases from J, with 10 bases between. Here the CDR3 reads CASMAGYSNQPQHF. In nucleotides, the CDR3 is TGTGCCAGCATGGCAGGGTATAGCAATCAGCCCCAGCATTTT.